The T cell receptor beta chain under discussion was sequenced for a study of blood T cell repertoires in COVID-19. Study at large: The origin of the acute and convalescent COVID-19 samples was the United States, Italy and Spain. PBMCs, B-cell-depleted T cells, or T cells provided the cDNA or gDNA that made up the material.

Sequencing used immunoSEQ multiplex PCR; TCRdb keeps in-frame clones, though not all of them. The table records around 170,000 clones, around 80% of them present only once. The CDR3 extends over 11 amino acids. Germline V gene data show CDR1 as SEHNR and CDR2 as FQNEAQ (reference sequence). V was shortened by 3 bases and J by 2 bases, with 2 bases between the two germline ends. The sample was peripheral blood. J is TRBJ2-7 and V is TRBV7-9, with D unresolved. This clonotype was sampled from a woman aged 80 or older with COVID-19, enrolled during active disease. CDR3 sequence: CASSFTYEQYF. CDR3 DNA sequence: TGTGCCAGCAGCTTCACCTACGAGCAGTACTTC.